This TCR beta chain was captured by sequencing in a study of blood T cell repertoires in COVID-19. Background on the study: The analysed material was cDNA or gDNA that came from T cells, B-cell-depleted T cells, or PBMCs.

The CDR3 contains 14 residues. V gave up 3 bases and J gave up 4 bases, with 15 bases separating them. CDR1 and CDR2 (germline): DFQATT, SNEGSKA (reference sequence). Original data processing: It was from reference gene primer amplification that nucleated cell counts were estimated. The protocol was immunoSEQ multiplex PCR, while the TCRdb copy is restricted to in-frame clones and leaves out a portion. V, J and clone size reflect that table, while D and trimming were determined from the DNA. The table has 170,000 or so clones, 90% to 95% seen once. The sequence was obtained from a man aged 50-60 years with acute or convalescent COVID-19. Sequences were obtained from peripheral blood. The gene calls are TRBV20-1 and TRBJ1-2, with D maybe TRBD1 (6 bases). The CDR3 reads CSASRGGQGYGYTF. CDR3 coding DNA: TGCAGTGCTAGTCGCGGGGGGCAGGGCTATGGCTACACCTTC.